This TCR beta chain is from a study of blood T cell repertoires in COVID-19. Study information: COVID-19 samples, acute and convalescent, were from the United States, Italy and Spain.

Authors' processing steps: Researchers report that nucleated cell counts were estimated from reference gene primer amplification. TCRdb keeps only in-frame clones here, not all; method: immunoSEQ multiplex PCR. The V and J calls and clone size come from that table; D and trimming were worked out from the DNA. In the table there are some 170,000 clones, around 84% of which are singletons. Germline CDR1 and CDR2: SGHAT and FQNNGV. The junction had 3 bases not matched to a gene; V was cut back by 7 bases and J by 1 base. This CDR3 has 14 amino acids. This clonotype was sampled from a man aged 45-60 years who had recovered from COVID-19. Sequenced: PBMCs or T cells enriched from blood (not recorded which). The rearrangement links TRBV11-2 to TRBJ1-1; TRBD1 agrees at 10 bases. CDR3 sequence: CASTRQGANTEAFF. The CDR3, as DNA: TGTGCCAGCACCCGACAGGGGGCGAACACTGAAGCTTTCTTT.